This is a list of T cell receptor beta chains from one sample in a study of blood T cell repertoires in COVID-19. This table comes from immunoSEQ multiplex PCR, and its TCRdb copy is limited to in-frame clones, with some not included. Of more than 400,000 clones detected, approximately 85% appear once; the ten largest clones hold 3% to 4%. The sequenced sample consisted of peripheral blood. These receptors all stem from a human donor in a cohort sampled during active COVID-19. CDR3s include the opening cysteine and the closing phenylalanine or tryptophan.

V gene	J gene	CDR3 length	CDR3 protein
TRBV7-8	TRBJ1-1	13	CASTGIGNTEAFF
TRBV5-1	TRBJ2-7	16	CASSPLTGGPPSEQYF
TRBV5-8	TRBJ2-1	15	CASSHGTDRRNEQFF
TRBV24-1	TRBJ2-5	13	CATRDRVKETQYF
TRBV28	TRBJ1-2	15	CASSIYRGANYGYTF
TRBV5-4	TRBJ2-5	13	CASSFGGQETQYF
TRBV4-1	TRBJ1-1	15	CASSRDRGGGTEAFF
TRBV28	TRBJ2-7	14	CASSSPGLSYEQYF
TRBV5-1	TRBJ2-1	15	CASATGQGTYNEQFF
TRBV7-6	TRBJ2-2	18	CASSLVLAGGPVPGELFF
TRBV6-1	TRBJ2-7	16	CASSEGQGPPSYEQYF
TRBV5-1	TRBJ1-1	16	CASSLAAGVVSTEAFF
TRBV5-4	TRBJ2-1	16	CASSHGAGRSYNEQFF
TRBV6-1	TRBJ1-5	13	CASSERRNQPQHF
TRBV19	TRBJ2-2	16	CASRLLAGGNTGELFF
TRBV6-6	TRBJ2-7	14	CASSLGMLAYEQYF
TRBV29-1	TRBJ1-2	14	CSVEQEDSNYGYTF
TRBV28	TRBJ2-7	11	CASGTGYEQYF
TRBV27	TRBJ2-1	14	CASSLAGSYNEQFF
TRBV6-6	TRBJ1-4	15	CASTTRGRGDEKLFF
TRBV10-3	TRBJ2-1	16	CAISESGQGRMNEQFF
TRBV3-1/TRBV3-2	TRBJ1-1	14	CASSQYGRNTEAFF
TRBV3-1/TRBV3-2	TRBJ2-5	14	CASSQGLEGETQYF
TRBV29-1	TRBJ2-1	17	CSARTGGPAGVYNEQFF
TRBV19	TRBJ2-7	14	CASSTGQGPYEQYF
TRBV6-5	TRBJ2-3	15	CASSYGGGSTDTQYF
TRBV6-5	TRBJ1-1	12	CASWRPATEAFF
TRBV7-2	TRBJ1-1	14	CASSLEAAYTEAFF
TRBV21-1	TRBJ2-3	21	CASSEHQFLSYGSDNTDTQYF
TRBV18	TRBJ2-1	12	CASSLQGNEQFF
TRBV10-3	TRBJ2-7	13	CAIADREPYEQYF
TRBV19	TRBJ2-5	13	CASGSGNQETQYF
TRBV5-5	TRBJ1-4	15	CASSQAGGTNEKLFF
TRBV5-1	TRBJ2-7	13	CASSFDLQGAQYF
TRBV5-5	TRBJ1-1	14	CASSRQGPGTEAFF
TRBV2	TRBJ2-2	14	CASSVLGDTGELFF
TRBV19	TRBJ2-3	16	CASSIAPRISTDTQYF
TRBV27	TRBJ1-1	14	CASSYTGMRTEAFF
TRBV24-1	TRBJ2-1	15	CATSDASGTFDEQFF
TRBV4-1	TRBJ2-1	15	CASSQGDQRYNEQFF
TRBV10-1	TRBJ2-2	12	CASSAYGGELFF
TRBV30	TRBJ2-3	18	CAWSRNSGAGLITDTQYF
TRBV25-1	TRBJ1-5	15	CASSESTGVDQPQHF
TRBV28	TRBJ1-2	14	CATSRGLDLYGYTF
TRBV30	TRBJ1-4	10	CAWGREKLFF
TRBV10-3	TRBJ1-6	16	CAIRDSSSSYNSPLHF